This T cell receptor beta chain was recorded in a study of radiotherapy plus CTLA-4 blockade in lung cancer. Study-level information: Objective responses arose in roughly 18% of patients, and 31% experienced disease control.

V lost 4 bases and J lost 4, with 8 bases in between. This CDR3 is built from 12 residues. CDR1 is SGDLS and CDR2 is YYNGEE in the germline V gene. The study treated chemo-refractory metastatic non-small-cell lung cancer patients with focal radiation plus ipilimumab CTLA-4 blockade. The table came from immunoSEQ multiplex PCR; TCRdb's copy has only in-frame clones and leaves some out. The table shows around 80,000 clones, with under 90% occurring only once. The study's findings and limits: Following radiotherapy plus ipilimumab, tumor-derived TCR clones expanded in the blood. Reportedly, early blood T cell clone dynamics best predicted response, with interferon-beta.

As concerns this clone: Its specificity is not known.

Sequences were derived from peripheral blood, sampled from a patient treated with radiotherapy plus ipilimumab. This sequence originates from a human donor with non-small cell lung cancer who had stable disease on radiotherapy plus ipilimumab. This chain joins TRBV9 and TRBJ1-2; no clear D gene. The CDR3 region is CASSSRTYGYTF. CDR3 sequence (DNA): TGTGCCAGCAGCTCCCGGACCTATGGCTACACCTTC.